The 3 T cell receptor beta chains reported below all come from one sample, sequenced in a study of blood T cell repertoires in COVID-19. Generated by immunoSEQ multiplex PCR, the TCRdb table keeps only in-frame clones and is missing some. Counted here are over 600,000 clones, 80% to 90% occurring once; the ten biggest clones make up over 0.2%. Input material: peripheral blood. The receptor set was obtained from a woman under 30 with acute or convalescent COVID-19.

This chain joins TRBV27 and TRBJ2-5, with 11 positions matching TRBD2. This CDR3 contains 14 residues. Germline CDR1 reads MNHEY; CDR2 reads SMNVEV (reference sequence). Trimming cost V 6 bases and J 10 bases; bases outside gene matches: 10. CDR3 region: CASSTTTSGDYQYF. The CDR3 DNA follows: TGTGCCAGCAGCACCACGACTAGCGGGGACTACCAGTACTTC.

This chain uses TRBV2 with TRBJ2-1; the D gene is possibly TRBD1 (6 bases). CDR1 is SNHLY and CDR2 is FYNNEI in the germline V gene. The CDR3 extends over 12 amino acids. Trimming took off 6 bases at V and 3 bases at J, with 6 bases between the two ends. CDR3 loop: CASRDSYNEQFF. The CDR3 nucleotides read TGTGCCAGCAGGGACAGCTACAATGAGCAGTTCTTC. Complete variable domain (other parts from reference TRBV2 and TRBJ2-1): EPEVTQTPSHQVTQMGQEVILRCVPISNHLYFYWYRQILGQKVEFLVSFYNNEISEKSEIFDDQFSVERPDGSNFTLKIRSTKLEDSAMYFCASRDSYNEQFFGPGTRLTVL.

This clone was picked up a small number of times. This rearrangement joins TRBV11-3 to TRBJ1-2; 12 positions match TRBD1. The V segment lost 3 bases and the J segment 5 bases; nucleotides outside the gene matches: 19. Per germline, CDR1 SGHNT and CDR2 YENEEA. This CDR3 spans 20 amino acids. The CDR3 is CASSFPGQGAQCLKPYGYTF. In nucleotides, the CDR3 is TGTGCCAGCAGCTTCCCGGGACAGGGGGCCCAATGCCTAAAACCATATGGCTACACCTTC.